This T cell receptor beta chain emerged from a study of beta chain features in type 1 diabetes. The germline V gene encodes CDR1 SGHTA and CDR2 FQGTGA. This CDR3 has 16 residues. V dropped 4 bases and J dropped 4; count of bases not matched to a gene: 11. With respect to this clone: Its antigen remains unknown.

The investigators reverse transcribed all of the isolated RNA, so they sequenced expressed TCRB transcripts. TCRdb keeps only in-frame clones here, not all; method: immunoSEQ multiplex PCR. The data show just over 600,000 clones, 15% to 19% seen once. Whole-study results and caveats: Within the patient group, naive, central memory and Treg TCRB repertoires appeared more similar to each other than within healthy donors.

Sequencing used naive CD4+ T cells from blood. The chain uses TRBV7-3 and TRBJ2-5; 8 bases map to TRBD2. This sequence originates from a man between 18 and 35 years old in good health. The CDR3 loop is CASSYSGTPVGETQYF. Written as DNA, the CDR3 is TGTGCCAGCAGCTATAGCGGGACCCCGGTGGGAGAGACCCAGTACTTC.